The entry that follows covers one T cell receptor beta chain sequence. Per the germline V gene, CDR1 is SEHNR and CDR2 is FQNEAQ (reference sequence). The CDR3 contains 12 residues. V shed 5 bases and J shed 4 bases, with 8 bases lying between them. The repertoire was sequenced with immunoSEQ multiplex PCR; TCRdb's copy has only in-frame clones and lacks some. The sample has about 90,000 clones, roughly 86% seen once; the top ten hold about a sixth. This record comes from a study of blood T cell repertoires in COVID-19. This TCR was sampled from a human donor in a cohort sampled during active COVID-19. The sample consisted of peripheral blood. This sequence joins TRBV7-9 and TRBJ1-2, with unresolved D. CDR3 coding DNA: TGTGCCAGCAGCGGCGAGGGCTATGGCTACACCTTC. Protein sequence: CASSGEGYGYTF.